These 27 T cell receptor beta chains were all obtained from the same sample, sequenced in a study of blood T cell repertoires in COVID-19. The protocol was immunoSEQ multiplex PCR, while the TCRdb copy is restricted to in-frame clones and leaves out a portion. The sample holds some 200,000 clones; around 86% are singletons and the top ten take around 3.3%. Sequenced: peripheral blood. All receptors derive from a man aged 70 or older with acute or convalescent COVID-19.

The rearrangement links TRBV15 to TRBJ2-2, with a tentative D call TRBD2 (5 bases). Germline V lookup: CDR1 LNHNV, CDR2 YYDKDF (reference sequence). The CDR3 is 18 amino acids. The V gene lost 2 bases and the J gene lost 3 bases, with 19 bases spanning the gap. The CDR3 DNA reads as TGTGCCACCAGCAGAAACCCCGAGACTATCTGGGACACCGGGGAGCTGTTTTTT. It translates to CATSRNPETIWDTGELFF. Together with reference TRBV15 and TRBJ2-2, the CDR3 gives the full variable domain: DAMVIQNPRYQVTQFGKPVTLSCSQTLNHNVMYWYQQKSSQAPKLLFHYYDKDFNNEADTPDNFQSRRPNTSFCFLDIRSPGLGDTAMYLCATSRNPETIWDTGELFFGEGSRLTVL.

The chain joins TRBV10-2 to TRBJ2-1; 9 bases are shared with TRBD2. CDR1 and CDR2 from the germline V gene are WSHSY and SAAADI. Losses at the gene ends were 7 bases for V and 8 bases for J; bases not matched to a gene: 6. This CDR3 contains 13 residues. The CDR3 coding sequence is TGCGCCAGCAATCGCGGGGGGGCCTATGAGCAGTTCTTC. Its translation: CASNRGGAYEQFF.

CDR3 region: CASRAAADLRAFF. In DNA, the CDR3 is TGTGCCAGCAGAGCGGCGGCCGACCTGAGGGCTTTCTTT. V and J are TRBV7-2 and TRBJ1-1; D not certain. The CDR3 sequence is 13 residues long. Trimming left V 6 bases short and J 11 bases short, with 19 bases between. The germline V gene encodes CDR1 SGHTA and CDR2 FQGNSA.

The V gene is TRBV29-1, the J gene TRBJ2-7; tentatively, D is TRBD2 (6 bases). Trimming cost V 3 bases and J 2 bases, with 8 bases left between them. This CDR3 has 12 residues. The germline V gene encodes CDR1 SQVTM and CDR2 ANQGSEA. CDR3 nucleotide sequence: TGCAGCGTTGAGGGGAGGCCCTACGAGCAGTACTTC. This translates into CSVEGRPYEQYF.

This chain joins TRBV18 and TRBJ1-1; TRBD1 might be the D (5 bases). Germline V lookup: CDR1 KGHSH, CDR2 LQKENI. Trimming cost V 8 bases and J 4 bases, with 14 bases left between them. The CDR3 runs 13 residues. CDR3 in DNA: TGTGCCAGCAAAAAGCCAGGGATCACTGAAGCTTTCTTT. Translating gives CASKKPGITEAFF. The full variable domain, in which reference TRBV18 and TRBJ1-1 provide the parts outside the CDR3, is NAGVMQNPRHLVRRRGQEARLRCSPMKGHSHVYWYRQLPEEGLKFMVYLQKENIIDESGMPKERFSAEFPKEGPSILRIQQVVRGDSAAYFCASKKPGITEAFFGQGTRLTVV.

At least ten counts were recorded for this clone. This chain connects TRBV6-5 to TRBJ2-2; no clear D gene. This CDR3 contains 12 residues. V was pared by 3 bases and J by 6 bases, with 5 bases between. The germline V gene encodes CDR1 MNHEY and CDR2 SVGAGI. The CDR3 DNA reads as TGTGCCAGCAGTTATGCGGCCGGGGAGCTGTTTTTT. It is translated as CASSYAAGELFF.

The rearrangement links TRBV7-8 to TRBJ1-6, with 7 bases matching TRBD1. The J segment lost 6 bases and the V segment lost 1 base, leaving 3 bases of the junction unmatched. The CDR3 has 15 amino acids. Germline V gives CDR1 SGHVS, CDR2 FQNEAQ. The CDR3: CASSLENRGNSPLHF. The CDR3 DNA is TGTGCCAGCAGCTTAGAGAACAGGGGTAATTCACCCCTCCACTTT.

The chain carries TRBV18 and TRBJ2-1; a possible D gene is TRBD2 (5 bases). CDR3 length equals 16 residues. Per the germline V gene, CDR1 is KGHSH and CDR2 is LQKENI. V was cut by 0 bases and J by 2 bases, with 11 bases left in between. CDR3 sequence reads: CASSPPGDQTYNEQFF. The CDR3 nucleotides are TGTGCCAGCTCACCACCGGGAGACCAGACCTACAATGAGCAGTTCTTC.

The V and J genes are TRBV5-4 and TRBJ1-3, with a tentative D call TRBD1 (6 bases). This CDR3 has 16 amino acids. The germline V gene encodes CDR1 SGHNT and CDR2 YYREEE (reference sequence). V lost 4 bases, J lost 3 bases, and 17 bases lay in between. The CDR3 sequence: CASSPARGAYGNTIYF. The CDR3, as DNA: TGTGCCAGCAGCCCGGCTCGGGGGGCTTATGGAAACACCATATATTTT.

The chain is built from TRBV11-2 and TRBJ2-7, with TRBD2 matching over 8 bases. Looked up from germline, CDR1 is SGHAT and CDR2 is FQNNGV. The J segment lost 5 bases and the V segment lost 2 bases, leaving 8 bases of the junction unmatched. The CDR3 runs to 15 residues. The chain's CDR3 is CASSLSGSNRNEQYF. In DNA, the CDR3 is TGTGCCAGCAGCTTAAGCGGGAGTAATCGCAACGAGCAGTACTTC.

J is TRBJ2-3 and V is TRBV19; a possible D gene is TRBD1 (5 bases). CDR1 and CDR2 (germline): LNHDA, SQIVND (reference sequence). Trimming cost V 6 bases and J 2 bases, with 15 bases left between them. This CDR3 spans 15 amino acids. The CDR3 region has the DNA TGTGCCAGTAGCCAAGAGGTGACAGTCACAGATACGCAGTATTTT. Translating gives CASSQEVTVTDTQYF.

V is TRBV7-9 and J is TRBJ2-4, with D maybe TRBD2 (6 bases). The length of the CDR3 is 17 residues. Germline CDR1 is SEHNR and CDR2 is FQNEAQ (reference sequence). Trimming removed 5 bases at V and 6 bases at J, with 23 bases between. The CDR3 region has the DNA TGTGCCAGCAGCGCGTGGGACGGCGGGGTTAAGGGAAACATTCAGTACTTC. Encoded protein: CASSAWDGGVKGNIQYF.

This clone came up once. The genes are TRBV19 and TRBJ1-1; D is uncertain. The CDR3 is 12 amino acids. Germline V gives CDR1 LNHDA, CDR2 SQIVND (reference sequence). The V end lost 4 bases, the J end lost 1 base, and 4 bases lay between the germline ends. CDR3 bases: TGTGCCAGTAGTAGCAGGAACACTGAAGCTTTCTTT. It is translated as CASSSRNTEAFF.

The chain recombines TRBV19 with TRBJ2-1; 9 nucleotides agree with TRBD2. The CDR3 contains 16 residues. CDR1 and CDR2 (germline): LNHDA, SQIVND (reference sequence). The trim removed 5 bases at V and 8 bases at J, leaving 13 bases unmatched. The CDR3 nucleotides are TGTGCCAGTAGTTCCCTCTGGGGACTAGCCGACGATGAGCAGTTCTTC. Protein product: CASSSLWGLADDEQFF.

V gene TRBV6-2 or TRBV6-3 combines with J gene TRBJ2-7, with TRBD2 matching over 12 bases. J gave up 0 bases and V 5 bases, and 2 bases lay outside the gene matches. The germline CDR1 and CDR2 sequences are MNHEY and SVGEGT. The CDR3 has 15 amino acids. The CDR3 region is CASSRGLAGSYEQYF. CDR3 in DNA: TGTGCCAGCAGTCGGGGACTAGCGGGCTCCTACGAGCAGTACTTC.

The rearrangement links TRBV2 to TRBJ2-1; 10 nucleotides line up with TRBD2. J was trimmed by 7 bases and V by 4 bases; bases with no gene match: 7. Germline V gives CDR1 SNHLY, CDR2 FYNNEI. CDR3 length: 15 residues. CDR3 in amino acids: CASSAKREGRNEQFF. CDR3 DNA sequence: TGTGCCAGCAGTGCGAAGCGGGAGGGAAGGAATGAGCAGTTCTTC.

Only a few counts were recorded for this clone. V usage is TRBV19 and J usage is TRBJ2-7; TRBD1 agrees at 9 bases. This CDR3 region has 17 residues. V was clipped by 6 bases and J by 3 bases; unmatched bases: 15. Per the germline V gene, CDR1 is LNHDA and CDR2 is SQIVND (reference sequence). The CDR3 nucleotides read TGTGCCAGTAGCTCCCGCTCCCGACAGGGGGGAGGCTACGAGCAGTACTTC. Protein product: CASSSRSRQGGGYEQYF.

The J gene is TRBJ1-1, the V gene TRBV19, with D possibly TRBD1 on 6 matching bases. The CDR3 runs 15 residues. Per germline, CDR1 LNHDA and CDR2 SQIVND (reference sequence). Trimming took 5 bases from V and 3 from J, leaving 16 bases between them. DNA for the CDR3: TGTGCCAGTAGTGGCCTCGGGGGGCTGGACACTGAAGCTTTCTTT. Amino acid sequence: CASSGLGGLDTEAFF.

The chain recombines TRBV29-1 with TRBJ1-1; tentative D call: TRBD1 (6 bases). Germline loops: CDR1 SQVTM, CDR2 ANQGSEA. This CDR3 region has 14 residues. V was clipped by 5 bases and J by 2 bases, with 15 bases between them. CDR3 in amino acids: CSVFNAGTNTEAFF. The CDR3 DNA reads TGCAGCGTTTTCAACGCAGGGACAAACACTGAAGCTTTCTTT.

The chain uses TRBV4-2 and TRBJ1-6, with D maybe TRBD1 (5 bases). V was clipped by 0 bases and J by 7 bases, with 19 bases between them. Germline V gives CDR1 LGHNA, CDR2 YNFKEQ. The CDR3 is made up of 18 amino acids. CDR3 nucleotide sequence: TGTGCCAGCAGCCAAGATCCCCCCGAGGGGCGGGGGAATTCACCCCTCCACTTT. Residues: CASSQDPPEGRGNSPLHF.

This chain links TRBV5-1 with TRBJ2-3; tentatively, D is TRBD2 (6 bases). Germline values: CDR1 SGHRS, CDR2 YFSETQ. Trimming cost V 0 bases and J 6 bases, with 17 bases left between them. This CDR3 comprises 16 residues. The DNA of the CDR3 is TGCGCCAGCAGCTTGGTCGCAGGGAGGAGAGTGGATACGCAGTATTTT. It specifies CASSLVAGRRVDTQYF.

The rearrangement joins TRBV7-2 to TRBJ1-2; perhaps TRBD1 as D (6 bases). The germline V gene has CDR1 SGHTA and CDR2 FQGNSA. This CDR3 has 14 amino acids. V gave up 5 bases and J gave up 2 bases, with 12 bases separating them. The CDR3: CASSQGQWNYGYTF. The CDR3 DNA reads TGTGCCAGCAGCCAAGGACAGTGGAACTATGGCTACACCTTC.

This clone was recorded a few times. The V gene is TRBV19, the J gene TRBJ2-5, with 9 nucleotides matching TRBD1. V trimming: 11 bases; J trimming: 3 bases; junction bases outside the gene matches: 13. The V gene's germline CDR1 is LNHDA and CDR2 SQIVND (reference sequence). The CDR3 has 15 residues. For the CDR3, the DNA is TGTGCCCGCTTTCCGGGTGACAGGGGGAAAGAGACCCAGTACTTC. Its protein product is CARFPGDRGKETQYF. Looking up the rest from reference TRBV19 and TRBJ2-5 gives the full variable domain: DGGITQSPKYLFRKEGQNVTLSCEQNLNHDAMYWYRQDPGQGLRLIYYSQIVNDFQKGDIAEGYSVSREKKESFPLTVTSAQKNPTAFYLCARFPGDRGKETQYFGPGTRLLVL.

The J gene is TRBJ2-5, the V gene TRBV11-2, with TRBD2 as a possible D gene (7 bases). Trimming stripped 4 bases from V and 5 bases from J, with 11 bases between. CDR1 SGHAT and CDR2 FQNNGV come from the germline V gene. CDR3 length: 13 residues. CDR3 protein: CASSWGGGETQYF. The CDR3 DNA sequence: TGTGCCAGCAGCTGGGGAGGGGGGGAGACCCAGTACTTC.

The gene calls are TRBV2 and TRBJ2-3; D remains ambiguous. Germline lookup yields CDR1 SNHLY and CDR2 FYNNEI. This CDR3 is built from 15 residues. With 7 bases removed from V and 0 bases from J, the gap between germline ends came to 14 bases. CDR3 residues: CASIVNTISTDTQYF. The CDR3, as DNA: TGTGCCAGCATCGTAAACACCATAAGCACAGATACGCAGTATTTT. Looking up the rest from reference TRBV2 and TRBJ2-3 gives the full variable domain: EPEVTQTPSHQVTQMGQEVILRCVPISNHLYFYWYRQILGQKVEFLVSFYNNEISEKSEIFDDQFSVERPDGSNFTLKIRSTKLEDSAMYFCASIVNTISTDTQYFGPGTRLTVL.

The V call is TRBV10-2, the J call TRBJ2-1; TRBD1 matches 8 bases. From germline, CDR1 is WSHSY and CDR2 SAAADI. The CDR3 runs 16 residues. Trimming removed 5 bases from V and 6 bases from J; junction bases left unmatched: 12. Here the CDR3 DNA reads TGCGCCAGCAGTTCCGCGAGGACAGGGACCCCCAATGAGCAGTTCTTC. It translates to CASSSARTGTPNEQFF.

The table lists this clone with a few counts. The chain recombines TRBV7-2 with TRBJ2-3; TRBD2 agrees at 7 bases. V trimming: 7 bases; J trimming: 0 bases; junction bases outside the gene matches: 7. The CDR3 consists of 15 residues. Germline V gives CDR1 SGHTA, CDR2 FQGNSA. CDR3 bases: TGTGCCAGCAACATTGGACTAGGTAGCACAGATACGCAGTATTTT. Protein: CASNIGLGSTDTQYF.